This TCR beta chain appears in the sequencing data of a study of blood T cell repertoires in COVID-19. Germline assignment: CDR1 SGHRS and CDR2 YFSETQ. V dropped 7 bases and J dropped 3 bases, with 13 bases sitting between them. The CDR3 runs 13 residues. Some clones are missing from TCRdb's copy, which holds only in-frame ones; the method was immunoSEQ multiplex PCR. Here the sample spans 200,000 or so clones, about 91% being singletons. This clone was observed once. This clonotype was obtained from a middle-aged woman with acute COVID-19. Source material: PBMCs or T cells enriched from blood (not recorded which). This chain joins TRBV5-1 and TRBJ1-1; maybe TRBD1 (5 bases). The CDR3 nucleotides read TGCGCCAGCGGACGGGGGAGGGACACTGAAGCTTTCTTT. Translated, it gives CASGRGRDTEAFF.